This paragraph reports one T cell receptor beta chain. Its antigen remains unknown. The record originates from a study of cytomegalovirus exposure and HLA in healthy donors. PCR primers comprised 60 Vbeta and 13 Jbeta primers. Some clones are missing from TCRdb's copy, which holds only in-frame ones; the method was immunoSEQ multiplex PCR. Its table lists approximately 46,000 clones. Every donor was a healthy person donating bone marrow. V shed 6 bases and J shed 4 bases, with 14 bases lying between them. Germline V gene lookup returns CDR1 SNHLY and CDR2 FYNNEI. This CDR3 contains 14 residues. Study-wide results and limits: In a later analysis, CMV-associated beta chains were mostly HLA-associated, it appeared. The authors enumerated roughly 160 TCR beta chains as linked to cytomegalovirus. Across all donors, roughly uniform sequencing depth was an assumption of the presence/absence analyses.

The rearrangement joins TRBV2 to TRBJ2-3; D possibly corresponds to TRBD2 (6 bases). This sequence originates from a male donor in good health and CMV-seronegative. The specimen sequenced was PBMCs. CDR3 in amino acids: CASRLTGVADTQYF. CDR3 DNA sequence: TGTGCCAGCAGACTGACGGGGGTGGCAGATACGCAGTATTTT.